What follows are 18 T cell receptor beta chains derived from one specimen sequenced in a study of cytomegalovirus exposure and HLA in healthy donors. Primers: 60 Vbeta forward and 13 Jbeta reverse. The method was immunoSEQ multiplex PCR; TCRdb's version includes in-frame clones alone and lacks a portion of them. The sample totals tens of thousands of clones. What was sequenced was PBMCs. All receptors derive from a man in his late teens or twenties in good health and CMV-seropositive.

Notes on this clone: Compared with germline, one end of the junction differs, possibly owing to a read error. Distinct nucleotide sequences in the sample also encode this CDR3. The chain recombines TRBV28 with TRBJ1-2, with a tentative D call TRBD1 (6 bases). The germline V gene has CDR1 MDHEN and CDR2 SYDVKM. This CDR3 is built from 14 residues. The CDR3 loop reads CASSPVDRNYGYTF. CDR3 DNA: TGCGCCAGCAGTCCAGTGGACAGAAACTATGGCTACACCTTC.

The V gene is TRBV15, the J gene TRBJ2-2; unclear D gene. The CDR3 is 13 residues long. Trimming stripped 8 bases from V and 4 bases from J, with 11 bases between. Germline values: CDR1 LNHNV, CDR2 YYDKDF (reference sequence). Here the CDR3 DNA reads TGTGCCACCGCTAGTTCGAGCACCGGGGAGCTGTTTTTT. Its protein product is CATASSSTGELFF.

The chain carries TRBV2 and TRBJ1-4; TRBD1 agrees at 7 bases. This CDR3 region has 13 residues. The germline V gene has CDR1 SNHLY and CDR2 FYNNEI. V lost 7 bases to trimming and J lost 8 bases; unmatched junction nucleotides: 7. The CDR3 DNA reads as TGTGCCAGCACCACAGGGGTACGCGAAAAACTGTTTTTT. This sequence encodes CASTTGVREKLFF.

V gene TRBV19 combines with J gene TRBJ1-5; D perhaps matches TRBD1 (5 bases). Germline loops: CDR1 LNHDA, CDR2 SQIVND (reference sequence). Trimming left V 3 bases short and J 2 bases short, with 11 bases between. This CDR3 region has 15 residues. CDR3 region: CASSIGGGGNQPQHF. The DNA of the CDR3 is TGTGCCAGTAGTATCGGGGGAGGCGGCAATCAGCCCCAGCATTTT.

The rearrangement uses TRBV27 and TRBJ2-7, with a weak D call TRBD2 (5 bases). V dropped 4 bases and J dropped 7 bases, with 14 bases sitting between them. From germline, CDR1 is MNHEY and CDR2 SMNVEV (reference sequence). The CDR3 runs to 13 residues. This CDR3 is CASSYGYPGEQYF. Here the CDR3 DNA reads TGTGCCAGCAGTTATGGTTACCCGGGGGAGCAGTACTTC.

This chain links TRBV5-1 with TRBJ2-7, with 8 nucleotides matching TRBD1. The CDR3 consists of 14 residues. V lost 2 bases and J lost 2; bases outside the gene matches: 3. Germline loops: CDR1 SGHRS, CDR2 YFSETQ. The CDR3: CASSLRTGTYEQYF. The DNA of the CDR3 is TGCGCCAGCAGCTTAAGGACAGGGACCTACGAGCAGTACTTC.

The chain employs TRBV11-3 and TRBJ2-7; D is undetermined. V was cut by 1 base and J by 2 bases, with 9 bases left in between. The CDR3 is 14 amino acids. Germline V gene data show CDR1 as SGHNT and CDR2 as YENEEA. In DNA form, the CDR3 reads TGTGCCAGCAGCTTAGGGGCTTTTGCCTACGAGCAGTACTTC. Translating gives CASSLGAFAYEQYF.

This chain links TRBV5-8 with TRBJ1-5; D uncertain. Deletions cut 4 bases from V and 6 bases from J, with 8 bases between. Germline V lookup: CDR1 SGHTS, CDR2 YDEGEE. The CDR3 has 12 amino acids. DNA for the CDR3: TGTGCCAGCAGCCATGCGGGTCAGCCCCAGCATTTT. Translated: CASSHAGQPQHF.

The chain couples TRBV30 to TRBJ1-2; 7 bases match TRBD1. The CDR3 has 17 amino acids. V gave up 0 bases and J gave up 4 bases; unmatched junction bases: 14. CDR1 is GTSNPN, CDR2 SVGIG, per germline (reference sequence). For the CDR3, the DNA is TGTGCCTGGAGTGTACTCCGCTCGAAAGGGGGCGGCTATGGCTACACCTTC. Translation: CAWSVLRSKGGGYGYTF.

V usage is TRBV6-5 and J usage is TRBJ1-5; D remains unclear. CDR3 size: 15 residues. Germline V gives CDR1 MNHEY, CDR2 SVGAGI. Trimming removed 0 bases at V and 4 bases at J, with 10 bases between. In DNA, the CDR3 is TGTGCCAGCAGTTACTCGATGGCACAAAATCAGCCCCAGCATTTT. This codes for CASSYSMAQNQPQHF.

V usage is TRBV7-2 and J usage is TRBJ1-1, with D unresolved. V was shortened by 1 base and J by 0 bases, with 3 bases between the two germline ends. Germline-derived CDR1 and CDR2 are SGHTA and FQGNSA. The CDR3 is 13 amino acids. The CDR3 region has the DNA TGTGCCAGCAGCTTAGACTTGAACACTGAAGCTTTCTTT. As protein: CASSLDLNTEAFF. Variable domain in full (rest from reference TRBV7-2 and TRBJ1-1): GAGVSQSPSNKVTEKGKDVELRCDPISGHTALYWYRQSLGQGLEFLIYFQGNSAPDKSGLPSDRFSAERTGGSVSTLTIQRTQQEDSAVYLCASSLDLNTEAFFGQGTRLTVV.

This chain joins TRBV13 and TRBJ1-2; no reliable D call. The V end lost 5 bases, the J end lost 1 base, and 11 bases lay between the germline ends. The CDR3 runs 14 residues. Per the germline V gene, CDR1 is PRHDT and CDR2 is FYEKMQ (reference sequence). The CDR3 nucleotides are TGTGCCAGCAGCCCCTTTGCGGGTAACTATGGCTACACCTTC. It is translated as CASSPFAGNYGYTF.

The rearrangement uses TRBV7-6 and TRBJ1-1; 8 nucleotides line up with TRBD1. With V trimmed by 5 bases and J by 0 bases, 5 bases remained unmatched. The CDR3 consists of 15 residues. From germline, CDR1 is SGHVS and CDR2 FNYEAQ. CDR3 residues: CASSPRTGMNTEAFF. DNA for the CDR3: TGTGCCAGCAGCCCTCGGACAGGGATGAACACTGAAGCTTTCTTT. Full variable domain (missing parts from reference TRBV7-6 and TRBJ1-1): GAGVSQSPRYKVTKRGQDVALRCDPISGHVSLYWYRQALGQGPEFLTYFNYEAQQDKSGLPNDRFSAERPEGSISTLTIQRTEQRDSAMYRCASSPRTGMNTEAFFGQGTRLTVV.

The chain is built from TRBV19 and TRBJ1-2; 7 nucleotides match TRBD1. The germline CDR1 and CDR2 sequences are LNHDA and SQIVND (reference sequence). V lost 3 bases and J lost 5; bases outside the gene matches: 9. The CDR3 loop spans 15 amino acids. DNA for the CDR3: TGTGCCAGTAGTATGGACAGGAACCTGCCGTATGGCTACACCTTC. Amino acid sequence: CASSMDRNLPYGYTF.

The CDR3 loop reads CASSLERRSNQPQHF. As DNA, the CDR3 is TGCGCCAGCAGCTTAGAGAGGAGGAGCAATCAGCCCCAGCATTTT. The V gene is TRBV5-1, the J gene TRBJ1-5; D ambiguous. V was pared by 2 bases and J by 1 base, with 10 bases between. In germline, CDR1 is SGHRS, CDR2 YFSETQ. The CDR3 is 15 residues long.

The chain uses TRBV5-4 and TRBJ2-7; 7 positions match TRBD1. Germline V gives CDR1 SGHNT, CDR2 YYREEE (reference sequence). V was pared by 3 bases and J by 3 bases, with 3 bases of the junction left unmatched. This CDR3 has 13 amino acids. CDR3: CASSWDSGYEQYF. The CDR3 bases are TGTGCCAGCAGCTGGGACAGCGGCTACGAGCAGTACTTC.

This sequence joins TRBV10-3 and TRBJ1-2; D gene unclear. CDR3 length: 12 residues. Looked up from germline, CDR1 is ENHRY and CDR2 is SYGVKD. The V and J ends lost 5 bases and 8 bases respectively, with 12 bases between them. CDR3 bases: TGTGCCATCAGTTTTTCCCCCGGGGGCTACACCTTC. It specifies CAISFSPGGYTF.

The chain links TRBV19 to TRBJ2-7, with 10 bases fitting TRBD1. The CDR3 spans 14 residues. V shed 5 bases, J shed 4 bases, and the junction held 5 bases outside the gene matches. CDR1 LNHDA and CDR2 SQIVND come from the germline V gene (reference sequence). This chain's CDR3 is CASSPRTGGYEQYF. As DNA, the CDR3 is TGTGCCAGTAGTCCCCGGACAGGGGGATACGAGCAGTACTTC.